These T cell receptor beta chains were read from a single sample in a study of blood T cell repertoires in COVID-19. The repertoire was sequenced with immunoSEQ multiplex PCR; TCRdb's copy has only in-frame clones and lacks some. The sample yields around 400,000 clones, approximately 89% seen once. Sequencing used peripheral blood. The receptors originated from a woman aged 60 to 75 with COVID-19, enrolled during active disease. CDR3s include the opening cysteine and the closing phenylalanine or tryptophan. Fields, in order: J gene, V gene, CDR3 protein.

>TRBJ2-7|TRBV5-4
CASSFTQGEQYF
>TRBJ1-1|TRBV30
CAWTRQVKTEAFF
>TRBJ1-2|TRBV5-1
CASSLPGDGYTF
>TRBJ1-2|TRBV7-9
CASSSRTERGYTF
>TRBJ1-5|TRBV6-2/TRBV6-3
CASSYSGASNQPQHF
>TRBJ2-4|TRBV9
CASSPTLAKNIQYF
>TRBJ2-2|TRBV6-5
CASGAGTNGRELFF
>TRBJ1-3|TRBV5-1
CASSLANSGNTIYF
>TRBJ2-7|TRBV5-6
CASSFRPRQGAYEQYF
>TRBJ2-7|TRBV5-1
CASSLAQGSVYEQYF
>TRBJ1-6|TRBV12-3/TRBV12-4
CASSGTTNSPLHF
>TRBJ1-5|TRBV19
CASTAGQGKGPQHF
>TRBJ1-4|TRBV2
CASIRTGGGEKLFF